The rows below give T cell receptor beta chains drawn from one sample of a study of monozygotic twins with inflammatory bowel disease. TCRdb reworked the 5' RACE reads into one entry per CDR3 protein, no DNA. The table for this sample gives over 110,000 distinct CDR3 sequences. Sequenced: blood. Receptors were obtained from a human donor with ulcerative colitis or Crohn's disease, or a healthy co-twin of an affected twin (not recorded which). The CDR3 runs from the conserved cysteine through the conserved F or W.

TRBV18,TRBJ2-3,CASSPPSPADTQYF
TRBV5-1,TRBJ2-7,CASSPTIPSYEQYF
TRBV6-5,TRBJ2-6,CASSYSDGGSGANVLTF
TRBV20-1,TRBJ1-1,CSARDSAVNTEAFF
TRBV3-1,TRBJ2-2,CASSQSGGNTGELFF
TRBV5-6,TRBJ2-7,CASSYTTEQYF
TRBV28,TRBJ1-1,CASSLARPRPNTEAFF
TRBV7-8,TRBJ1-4,CASRHRTNEKLFF
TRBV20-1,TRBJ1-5,CSARDRVGGQPQHF
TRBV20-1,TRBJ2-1,CSASGGAYNEQFF
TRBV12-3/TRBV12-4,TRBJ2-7,CASRNAGGFYEQYF
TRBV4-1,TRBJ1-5,CASSQESGQPQHF
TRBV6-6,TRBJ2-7,CASSYQTGGYEQYF
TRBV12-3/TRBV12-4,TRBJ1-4,CASSLALWTLNEKLFF
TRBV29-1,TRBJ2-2,CSGRGVPETGELFF
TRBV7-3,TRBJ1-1,CASSLNSVNTEAFF
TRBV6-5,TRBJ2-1,CASSFGQGSEQFF
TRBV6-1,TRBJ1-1,CASSRQGKNTEAFF